A single sample gave rise to the 9 T cell receptor beta chains below, sequenced in a study of T-cell reconstitution after alpha-beta-depleted transplantation in children. Unique molecular identifiers were used to barcode this TCRbeta library. Each CDR3 protein gets one entry after TCRdb re-called the PCR reads with MiXCR. Among about 160,000 distinct CDR3 sequences listed, around 10% were seen once. The sample here was PBMCs, taken before TCRalphabeta/CD19-depleted stem cell transplant. The source is a boy aged 2 to 9 with acute myeloid leukemia, due to receive a stem cell transplant.

At least ten counts were recorded for this clonotype. The V and J genes are TRBV27 and TRBJ2-1; D ambiguous. The CDR3 length is 13 residues. Trimming stripped 5 bases from V and 9 bases from J, with 14 bases between. CDR1 and CDR2 from the germline V gene are MNHEY and SMNVEV (reference sequence). CDR3 coding DNA: TGTGCCAGCAGTCGCCTGAACGAATCTGAGCAGTTCTTC. It translates to CASSRLNESEQFF.

This clonotype was observed many times. The chain has TRBV5-1 and TRBJ2-1; no definite D call. The CDR3 runs 11 residues. Trimming pared 5 bases from V and 6 bases from J, leaving 6 bases between. Germline V gene data show CDR1 as SGHRS and CDR2 as YFSETQ. The CDR3 spells CASRAVNEQFF. DNA of the CDR3: TGCGCCAGCAGGGCAGTCAATGAGCAGTTCTTC.

Of note for this clonotype: This may stem from a read error, because a much larger clone lies one nucleotide away. Likely a read error: the CDR3 ends without its conserved phenylalanine or tryptophan. The chain carries TRBV18 and TRBJ2-2; D is possibly TRBD1 (6 bases). The CDR3 sequence is 15 residues long. The ends were cut back, 0 bases at V and 4 bases at J, with 9 bases in the middle. Germline V CDR1 and CDR2: KGHSH, LQKENI. DNA of the CDR3: TGTGCCAGCTCACCACCCAGGGGAGTCACCGGGGAGCTGTTTTCT. This gives the protein CASSPPRGVTGELFS.

This clonotype was counted only a few times. The chain is built from TRBV6-1 and TRBJ2-3, with unresolved D. CDR3 length: 15 amino acids. Trimming removed 0 bases at V and 0 bases at J, with 7 bases between. Per the germline V gene, CDR1 is MNHNS and CDR2 is SASEGT. The CDR3 spells CASSEAWESTDTQYF. CDR3 nucleotides: TGTGCCAGCAGTGAAGCATGGGAAAGCACAGATACGCAGTATTTT.

A remark on this clonotype: One end of the junction fails to match germline, which may point to a read error. The DNA for the CDR3 is TGCTGTGCTAGAGCGGCTAGCGGGGGGGCCGTTGATGAGCAGTTCTTC. It translates to CCARAASGGAVDEQFF. The chain combines TRBV20-1 with TRBJ2-1; 12 bases align to TRBD2. CDR1 is DFQATT and CDR2 is SNEGSKA in the germline V gene (reference sequence). The CDR3 has 16 amino acids.

This clonotype was counted ten times or more. V gene TRBV16 combines with J gene TRBJ1-3; D remains ambiguous. Germline CDR1 is KGHSY and CDR2 is FQNENV. V lost 2 bases to trimming and J lost 0 bases, with 14 bases between them. CDR3 length: 17 residues. The DNA for the CDR3 is TGTGCCAGCAGCCAAAAACTCGGGCAGAACTCTGGAAACACCATATATTTT. Amino acids: CASSQKLGQNSGNTIYF. Full variable domain (outside the CDR3, taken from reference TRBV16 and TRBJ1-3): GEEVAQTPKHLVRGEGQKAKLYCAPIKGHSYVFWYQQVLKNEFKFLISFQNENVFDETGMPKERFSAKCLPNSPCSLEIQATKLEDSAVYFCASSQKLGQNSGNTIYFGEGSWLTVV.

This clonotype was seen ten or more times. The chain recombines TRBV2 with TRBJ2-1, with no clear D. V lost 7 bases to trimming and J lost 3 bases, with 13 bases between them. This CDR3 comprises 14 residues. The germline V gene has CDR1 SNHLY and CDR2 FYNNEI. DNA for the CDR3: TGTGCCAGCACTCCCCTGTACTACTACAATGAGCAGTTCTTC. Translated, it gives CASTPLYYYNEQFF.

J is TRBJ2-7 and V is TRBV29-1; TRBD1 matches at 11 bases. The V and J ends lost 7 bases and 6 bases, in that order; junction bases with no gene match: 14. Germline V gene sequence: CDR1 SQVTM, CDR2 ANQGSEA. CDR3 length: 15 amino acids. The CDR3 nucleotides are TGCAGCGCAGGAACCGGGACAGGGGGAGGGCTCGAGCAGTACTTC. Its translation: CSAGTGTGGGLEQYF.

This clonotype occurred a few times. It may be a read error: a sequence one base away is much more abundant. This chain links TRBV5-1 with TRBJ2-3; 11 positions agree with TRBD2. V was clipped by 6 bases and J by 8 bases; unmatched bases: 11. Germline CDR1 is SGHRS and CDR2 is YFSETQ. The CDR3 has 15 amino acids. As DNA, the CDR3 is TGCGCCAGCATCGCACTGACTAGCGGGGAAGGTACGCAGTATTTT. It codes for CASIALTSGEGTQYF.